The TCR beta chain under discussion was sequenced for a study of neurological immune-mediated disorders. Study summary: Secondary progressive disease was present in 3, and relapsing-remitting disease in roughly 30, of the roughly 35 multiple sclerosis patients.

Whole-study results and caveats: TCR-beta repertoires seemed private in all groups, with no expanded CDR3 amino acid sequences shared. Among 34 multiple sclerosis patients, phylogenetic grouping put the repertoires of 18 into a single related-CDR3 cluster, a possible signature.

From the 5' RACE reads, TCRdb called clonotypes with MiXCR, one entry per CDR3 protein. The repertoire holds fewer than 80,000 distinct CDR3 sequences, with 5.2% as singletons. Trimming left V 4 bases short and J 2 bases short, with 13 bases between. From germline, CDR1 is SEHNR and CDR2 FQNEAQ (reference sequence). CDR3 length equals 15 residues. This clonotype appeared many times. The antigen is not known. This TCR was sampled from a woman aged 30 to 39 with multiple sclerosis. V and J are TRBV7-9 and TRBJ2-3; D is unresolved. Source material: PBMCs. The CDR3 loop is CASSSRRDPTDTQYF. In nucleotides, the CDR3 is TGTGCCAGCAGCTCCAGAAGGGATCCCACAGATACGCAGTATTTT.